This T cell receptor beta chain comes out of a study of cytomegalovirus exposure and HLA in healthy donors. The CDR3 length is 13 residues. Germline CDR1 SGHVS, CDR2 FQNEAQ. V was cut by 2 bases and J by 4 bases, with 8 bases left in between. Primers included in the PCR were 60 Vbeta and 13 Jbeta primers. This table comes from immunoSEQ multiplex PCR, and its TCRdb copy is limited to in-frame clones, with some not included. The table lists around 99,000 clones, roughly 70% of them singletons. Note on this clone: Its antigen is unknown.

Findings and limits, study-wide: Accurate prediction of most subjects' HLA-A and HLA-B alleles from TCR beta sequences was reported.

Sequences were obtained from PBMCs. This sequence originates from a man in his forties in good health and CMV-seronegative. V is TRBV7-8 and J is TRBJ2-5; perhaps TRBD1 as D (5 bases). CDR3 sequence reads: CASSLWGRETQYF. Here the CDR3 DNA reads TGTGCCAGCAGCTTATGGGGCAGAGAGACCCAGTACTTC. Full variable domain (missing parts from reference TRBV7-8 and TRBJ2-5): GAGVSQSPRYKVAKRGQDVALRCDPISGHVSLFWYQQALGQGPEFLTYFQNEAQLDKSGLPSDRFFAERPEGSVSTLKIQRTQQEDSAVYLCASSLWGRETQYFGPGTRLLVL.